This TCR beta chain derives from a study of T-cell reconstitution after alpha-beta-depleted transplantation in children. With respect to this clonotype: The antigen remains unidentified.

Study results and limitations: Expanded graft clones, several hundred of them, were reportedly the source of alpha-beta T cells about two months after transplant. One year after transplant, T-cell counts and diversity came mostly from newly produced T cells. Where some patients showed high TCRbeta diversity at day 60, it came from recipient T cells and thymic progenitors that had survived.

The authors prepared the TCRbeta library with unique molecular identifiers. MiXCR, run by TCRdb on the PCR reads, gives a single entry per CDR3 protein. The top ten hold roughly 2.6% of the sample, which has approximately 250,000 distinct CDR3 sequences, about a quarter seen once. The CDR3 consists of 15 residues. The germline CDR1 and CDR2 sequences are DFQATT and SNEGSKA (reference sequence). V lost 0 bases, J lost 4 bases, and 16 bases lay in between. This clonotype was obtained from a girl aged 2-15 years with Fanconi anemia, due to receive a stem cell transplant. Sequenced here: PBMCs, sampled before TCRalphabeta/CD19-depleted stem cell transplant. This rearrangement joins TRBV20-1 to TRBJ2-7; D is possibly TRBD1 (6 bases). The DNA for the CDR3 is TGCAGTGCTAGAGATCTTTGGGCTAGGGGGTACGAGCAGTACTTC. Translation: CSARDLWARGYEQYF.